The 21 T cell receptor beta chains given below trace back to one sample, sequenced in a study of blood T cell repertoires in COVID-19. The table came from immunoSEQ multiplex PCR; TCRdb's copy has only in-frame clones and leaves some out. This repertoire shows some 260,000 clones, approximately 91% found once; its top ten account for roughly 0.8%. The sample comprised peripheral blood. The receptors come from a young woman with acute or convalescent COVID-19.

This rearrangement joins TRBV7-9 to TRBJ2-7, with 8 bases matching TRBD2. The CDR3 has 14 amino acids. Germline-derived CDR1 and CDR2 are SEHNR and FQNEAQ (reference sequence). The V and J ends lost 1 base and 4 bases, in that order; junction bases with no gene match: 3. CDR3 sequence: CASSLGSGAYEQYF. CDR3 DNA: TGTGCCAGCAGCTTAGGTAGCGGGGCTTACGAGCAGTACTTC.

The chain uses TRBV29-1 and TRBJ2-7, with D possibly TRBD1 on 6 matching bases. The ends were cut back, 3 bases at V and 7 bases at J, with 13 bases in the middle. Germline V gene sequence: CDR1 SQVTM, CDR2 ANQGSEA. The CDR3 consists of 12 residues. The CDR3 nucleotides read TGCAGCGTTGATCTAGTAAGGGGGGAGCAGTACTTC. Its translation: CSVDLVRGEQYF.

V gene TRBV6-5 combines with J gene TRBJ1-6, with D possibly being TRBD1 (5 bases). The CDR3 consists of 14 residues. Trimming stripped 7 bases from V and 7 bases from J, with 14 bases between. The germline V gene has CDR1 MNHEY and CDR2 SVGAGI. CDR3 residues: CASTIWGKNSPLHF. CDR3 nucleotide sequence: TGTGCCAGCACCATCTGGGGCAAAAATTCACCCCTCCACTTT.

The chain recombines TRBV11-3 with TRBJ2-2; no reliable D call. The CDR3 is 11 residues long. The V gene's germline CDR1 is SGHNT and CDR2 YENEEA. Trimming removed 7 bases at V and 5 bases at J, with 5 bases between. The CDR3 spells CASTLTGELFF. In DNA form, the CDR3 reads TGTGCCAGCACCCTAACCGGGGAGCTGTTTTTT.

The chain recombines TRBV6-5 with TRBJ2-4; 8 bases agree with TRBD1. Losses at the gene ends were 6 bases for V and 8 bases for J; bases not matched to a gene: 9. Germline-derived CDR1 and CDR2 are MNHEY and SVGAGI. CDR3 length: 14 residues. CDR3 sequence: CASSIQGAGDIQYF. DNA for the CDR3: TGTGCCAGCAGCATCCAGGGGGCAGGGGACATTCAGTACTTC.

This chain joins TRBV7-2 and TRBJ1-3, with a tentative D call TRBD1 (5 bases). The germline CDR1 and CDR2 sequences are SGHTA and FQGNSA. The ends were cut back, 8 bases at V and 0 bases at J, with 14 bases in the middle. The CDR3 is made up of 15 amino acids. DNA of the CDR3: TGTGCCAGCGGACGCCCAGGGAACTCTGGAAACACCATATATTTT. This translates into CASGRPGNSGNTIYF.

V usage is TRBV30 and J usage is TRBJ2-7, with 10 positions matching TRBD2. Germline V gene lookup returns CDR1 GTSNPN and CDR2 SVGIG (reference sequence). V trimming: 0 bases; J trimming: 6 bases; junction bases outside the gene matches: 5. The CDR3 is 14 residues long. For the CDR3, the DNA is TGTGCCTGGAGTGTTAGCGGGAGGCTGTCCGAGCAGTACTTC. This gives the protein CAWSVSGRLSEQYF.

This clone was seen more than once but under ten times. V gene TRBV11-3 combines with J gene TRBJ2-3, with TRBD2 matching 9 bases. J gave up 0 bases and V 1 base, and 8 bases lay outside the gene matches. CDR3 length: 18 amino acids. In germline, CDR1 is SGHNT, CDR2 YENEEA. The CDR3 coding sequence is TGTGCCAGCAGCTTAGGACTAGCGGAGGGCTGGAGCACAGATACGCAGTATTTT. It yields the protein CASSLGLAEGWSTDTQYF.

The chain has TRBV7-3 and TRBJ2-1, with TRBD2 matching over 11 bases. This CDR3 contains 17 residues. J was trimmed by 3 bases and V by 5 bases; bases with no gene match: 9. Germline CDR1 is SGHTA and CDR2 is FQGTGA. The CDR3 spells CASSIRAGTSGYNEQFF. The CDR3 DNA reads as TGTGCCAGCAGCATACGAGCCGGGACTAGCGGCTACAATGAGCAGTTCTTC.

The rearrangement links TRBV5-4 to TRBJ2-5; 11 bases are shared with TRBD2. The ends lost 3 bases at V and 5 bases at J; junction bases unmatched: 6. Germline CDR1 reads SGHNT; CDR2 reads YYREEE (reference sequence). The CDR3 totals 15 residues. The CDR3 protein is CASSWQSSGRETQYF. In DNA form, the CDR3 reads TGTGCCAGCAGCTGGCAGTCTAGCGGGAGGGAGACCCAGTACTTC.

This clone came up a few times. The chain links TRBV7-9 to TRBJ1-6; D is unresolved. CDR1 is SEHNR and CDR2 is FQNEAQ in the germline V gene (reference sequence). This CDR3 contains 13 residues. The V gene lost 4 bases and the J gene lost 14 bases, with 15 bases spanning the gap. CDR3 nucleotides: TGTGCCAGCAGCTCCGAACTTCCGAGGACCCTCCACTTT. Amino acid sequence: CASSSELPRTLHF.

V gene TRBV6-2 or TRBV6-3 combines with J gene TRBJ1-5; D is possibly TRBD1 (5 bases). This CDR3 comprises 16 residues. Germline CDR1 is MNHEY and CDR2 is SVGEGT. Trimming left V 5 bases short and J 3 bases short, with 17 bases between. CDR3 sequence reads: CASSNPRGSHNQPQHF. CDR3 nucleotide sequence: TGTGCCAGCAGTAACCCCCGGGGGTCCCACAATCAGCCCCAGCATTTT.

The rearrangement uses TRBV20-1 and TRBJ2-3, with 7 bases fitting TRBD2. Germline-derived CDR1 and CDR2 are DFQATT and SNEGSKA (reference sequence). There are 11 residues in the CDR3. V was clipped by 6 bases and J by 6 bases; unmatched bases: 3. The CDR3 DNA follows: TGCAGTGCACTTAGCGGGGATACGCAGTATTTT. It codes for CSALSGDTQYF.

For this clone: Other DNA sequences in this specimen translate into the identical CDR3. The rearrangement uses TRBV18 and TRBJ2-7; no clear D gene. Germline CDR1 KGHSH, CDR2 LQKENI. Trimming cost V 2 bases and J 4 bases, with 6 bases left between them. This CDR3 has 12 amino acids. The chain's CDR3 is CASSPTDYEQYF. CDR3 sequence (DNA): TGTGCCAGCTCACCAACAGATTACGAGCAGTACTTC.

The CDR3 DNA sequence: TGTGCCAGCAGTTTTCGGGAGTTTCATGAGCAGTTCTTC. Its translation: CASSFREFHEQFF. The chain joins TRBV12-3 or TRBV12-4 to TRBJ2-1, with D maybe TRBD2 (6 bases). Trimming shortened V by 3 bases and J by 8 bases, and 11 bases separated the two germline ends. The CDR3 has 13 residues.

This chain uses TRBV19 with TRBJ2-3; D not resolved. The V and J ends lost 7 bases and 2 bases respectively, with 10 bases between them. Germline lookup yields CDR1 LNHDA and CDR2 SQIVND (reference sequence). The CDR3 is 13 residues long. The CDR3 protein is CASMPRYTDTQYF. CDR3 in DNA: TGTGCCAGTATGCCCAGGTACACAGATACGCAGTATTTT.

This clone appeared a single time. V usage is TRBV6-5 and J usage is TRBJ1-3, with TRBD1 identical over 7 bases. The germline V gene encodes CDR1 MNHEY and CDR2 SVGAGI. V was pared by 5 bases and J by 3 bases, with 1 base of the junction left unmatched. The CDR3 consists of 13 residues. The CDR3, as DNA: TGTGCCAGCAGTCCAGGGGGTGGAAACACCATATATTTT. It is translated as CASSPGGGNTIYF.

The chain has TRBV19 and TRBJ2-2; 9 bases agree with TRBD1. The CDR3 has 20 residues. The ends lost 5 bases at V and 6 bases at J; junction bases unmatched: 22. The germline V gene has CDR1 LNHDA and CDR2 SQIVND (reference sequence). CDR3 coding DNA: TGTGCCAGTAGTGCCTCGCCGGGACAGGGAGGAGCGGGTTTGGCCGGGGAGCTGTTTTTT. It yields the protein CASSASPGQGGAGLAGELFF.

This rearrangement joins TRBV19 to TRBJ2-7; 10 bases fit TRBD1. Losses at the gene ends were 3 bases for V and 5 bases for J; bases not matched to a gene: 7. This CDR3 is 15 amino acids long. Per germline, CDR1 LNHDA and CDR2 SQIVND (reference sequence). The CDR3 sequence: CASSILGQGTDEQYF. The CDR3 nucleotides read TGTGCCAGTAGTATCCTGGGACAGGGGACGGACGAGCAGTACTTC.

The gene calls are TRBV27 and TRBJ1-2; a possible D gene is TRBD1 (6 bases). The V end was cut by 5 bases, the J end by 3 bases, with 10 bases between. Per germline, CDR1 MNHEY and CDR2 SMNVEV (reference sequence). The CDR3 runs 13 residues. The CDR3 nucleotides read TGTGCCAGCAGTGGGGGGGCAGACTATGGCTACACCTTC. Amino acid sequence: CASSGGADYGYTF.

This chain connects TRBV27 to TRBJ1-2; D is unresolved. V was cut by 3 bases and J by 6 bases, with 17 bases left in between. CDR1 MNHEY and CDR2 SMNVEV come from the germline V gene (reference sequence). This CDR3 has 15 amino acids. Here the CDR3 DNA reads TGTGCCAGCAGTTTTAACCACGGGCCGGAGGATGGCTACACCTTC. Translation: CASSFNHGPEDGYTF.